This is a list of T cell receptor beta chains from one sample in a study of patients and donors after allogeneic stem cell transplantation. TCRdb independently ran MiXCR on the RT-PCR reads; one entry per CDR3 protein. The sample lists more than 150,000 distinct CDR3 sequences; about 24% were seen once. The sequencing input was blood, either unsorted or a sorted T cell fraction (not recorded which). The receptors here all came from a human donor who was either an allogeneic HSCT recipient or a stem cell or donor lymphocyte infusion donor (not recorded which). It is not recorded whose cells these are; they may come from a transplant donor. Each CDR3 is given with its conserved first and last residue. The D gene is left open where the match is weak. Clone sizes are given selectively: once, few, many, or a class where the clone is expanded.

D gene	J gene	V gene	clone size	CDR3 protein	CDR3 DNA
TRBD1	TRBJ2-3	TRBV10-3	few	CATSDRGRTDTQYF	TGTGCCACCAGCGACAGGGGCAGAACAGATACGCAGTATTTT
TRBD2	TRBJ2-5	TRBV5-1	few	CASSLTSGGETQYF	TGCGCCAGCAGCTTGACTAGCGGGGGAGAGACCCAGTACTTC
-	TRBJ2-1	TRBV11-2	-	CASSLSSGVYNEQFF	TGTGCCAGCAGCTTAAGCTCAGGGGTGTACAATGAGCAGTTCTTC
-	TRBJ1-2	TRBV21-1	many	CASSVRQINYGYTF	TGTGCCAGCAGCGTCCGACAGATTAACTATGGCTACACCTTC
-	TRBJ1-6	TRBV9	few	CASSLGTHSPLHF	TGTGCCAGCAGCCTCGGGACGCATTCACCCCTCCACTTT
TRBD1	TRBJ2-5	TRBV12-3/TRBV12-4	-	CASSLHGQGFGETQYF	TGTGCCAGCAGTTTGCATGGACAGGGCTTTGGAGAGACCCAGTACTTC
TRBD2	TRBJ2-5	TRBV6-1	-	CASSEAGGTQETQYF	TGTGCCAGCAGTGAGGCGGGAGGGACGCAAGAGACCCAGTACTTC
-	TRBJ1-1	TRBV12-3/TRBV12-4	-	CASSSNRVHTEAFF	TGTGCCAGCAGTTCGAACAGGGTACACACTGAAGCTTTCTTT
TRBD1	TRBJ2-7	TRBV7-9	-	CASSLSPGTVSTEQYF	TGTGCCAGCAGCTTAAGTCCCGGGACAGTATCCACCGAGCAGTACTTC
TRBD1	TRBJ2-7	TRBV29-1	-	CSVVGSGTGLYEQYF	TGCAGCGTTGTTGGGTCCGGGACAGGGCTCTACGAGCAGTACTTC
TRBD2	TRBJ2-2	TRBV20-1	-	CSARAVAGGTGELFF	TGCAGTGCTAGAGCGGTAGCGGGGGGCACCGGGGAGCTGTTTTTT
TRBD2	TRBJ2-1	TRBV7-9	-	CASSLQRGGLSSYNEQFF	TGTGCCAGCAGCTTACAGCGGGGGGGTCTCAGCTCCTACAATGAGCAGTTCTTC
TRBD1	TRBJ2-3	TRBV7-2	-	CASSLAGTASTDTQYF	TGTGCCAGCAGCTTAGCCGGGACAGCTAGCACAGATACGCAGTATTTT
-	TRBJ1-2	TRBV7-9	many	CASSSPTGKTGSGYTF	TGTGCCAGCAGCTCTCCCACCGGCAAAACAGGGTCTGGCTACACCTTC
-	TRBJ1-6	TRBV20-1	-	CSARGDIFSYNSPLHF	TGCAGTGCTAGAGGGGATATTTTCTCCTATAATTCACCCCTCCACTTT
-	TRBJ2-2	TRBV7-8	-	CASSLGGHDTGELFF	TGTGCCAGCAGCTTAGGAGGGCACGACACCGGGGAGCTGTTTTTT
TRBD2	TRBJ2-1	TRBV28	-	CAASGPNEQFF	TGTGCCGCTAGCGGGCCAAATGAGCAGTTCTTC
-	TRBJ1-1	TRBV14	few	CASSLQQGTEAFF	TGTGCCAGCAGCCTGCAGCAGGGGACTGAAGCTTTCTTT
-	TRBJ1-1	TRBV20-1	-	CSVGREVNTEAFF	TGCAGTGTGGGCCGGGAAGTGAACACTGAAGCTTTCTTT
-	TRBJ2-7	TRBV5-1	few	CASSMAQGGYEQYF	TGCGCCAGCAGCATGGCCCAGGGGGGCTACGAGCAGTACTTC
TRBD2	TRBJ2-7	TRBV20-1	few	CSARDWREHSYEQYF	TGCAGTGCTAGAGATTGGCGGGAGCACTCCTACGAGCAGTACTTC
-	TRBJ1-5	TRBV4-1	-	CASSQALWGASNQPQHF	TGCGCCAGCAGCCAAGCCCTTTGGGGGGCAAGCAATCAGCCCCAGCATTTT
-	TRBJ2-3	TRBV29-1	-	CSAALGVGAADTQYF	TGCAGCGCTGCGCTCGGGGTGGGGGCGGCAGATACGCAGTATTTT
-	TRBJ1-1	TRBV21-1	once	CASSKALVWGRLFEAFF	TGTGCCAGCAGCAAAGCGCTAGTGTGGGGCAGGCTATTTGAAGCTTTCTTT
TRBD1	TRBJ1-5	TRBV20-1	many	CSASDAGGYQPQHF	TGCAGTGCTAGTGATGCAGGGGGCTATCAGCCCCAGCATTTT
-	TRBJ2-7	TRBV20-1	-	CSATGWTSSYEQYF	TGCAGTGCTACAGGGTGGACGAGCTCCTACGAGCAGTACTTC
-	TRBJ2-7	TRBV5-1	-	CASSYRVSYEQYF	TGCGCCAGCAGCTACCGGGTCTCCTACGAGCAGTACTTC
-	TRBJ2-3	TRBV10-3	-	CAIRPNRFGTDTQYF	TGTGCCATCAGGCCCAACAGGTTTGGCACAGATACGCAGTATTTT
-	TRBJ1-1	TRBV5-1	many	CASSSRQAEAFF	TGCGCCAGCAGCTCTAGACAGGCTGAAGCTTTCTTT
-	TRBJ2-1	TRBV4-2	few	CASSPLSGAYNEQFF	TGTGCCAGCAGCCCCCTCTCAGGGGCCTACAATGAGCAGTTCTTC
TRBD2	TRBJ2-5	TRBV6-6	-	CASSYGTSRETQYF	TGTGCCAGCAGTTACGGGACTAGCCGAGAGACCCAGTACTTC
TRBD2	TRBJ2-5	TRBV15	few	CATSRELLGLAETQYF	TGTGCCACCAGCAGAGAACTACTGGGACTAGCAGAGACCCAGTACTTC
-	TRBJ2-3	TRBV10-3	few	CATIRGSTDTQYF	TGTGCCACCATACGCGGGAGCACAGATACGCAGTATTTT
TRBD1	TRBJ2-7	TRBV12-3/TRBV12-4	few	CASSLIWDRVEEQYF	TGTGCCAGCAGTCTGATATGGGACAGGGTGGAAGAGCAGTACTTC
-	TRBJ2-3	TRBV29-1	-	CSVALGAGDTQYF	TGCAGCGTTGCTCTGGGGGCAGGGGATACGCAGTATTTT
-	TRBJ1-1	TRBV29-1	few	CSVESGGLAFF	TGCAGCGTTGAGTCTGGCGGTCTAGCTTTCTTT
TRBD2	TRBJ2-4	TRBV7-3	-	CASSGIGNIQYF	TGTGCCAGTAGCGGGATCGGAAACATTCAGTACTTC